The next 18 T cell receptor beta chains were all read from a single sample in a study of blood T cells in healthy people across ages. The second PCR ran roughly 7 to 12 cycles with a sample-barcoded 5' primer and J-beta primers. Via MiXCR, TCRdb re-called the 5' RACE reads, giving one row per CDR3 protein. Of under 850,000 distinct CDR3 sequences detected, under 40% appear once; the ten largest clones hold roughly 13%. Sequenced sample: blood. These receptors came from a man aged 18 to 35 in good health.

The chain uses TRBV5-1 and TRBJ2-1; 15 bases are shared with TRBD2. The CDR3 loop spans 19 amino acids. Germline-derived CDR1 and CDR2 are SGHRS and YFSETQ. V shed 0 bases and J 2 bases; nucleotides not matched to a gene: 6. The CDR3 DNA sequence: TGCGCCAGCAGCTTGGCCTGGACTAGCGGGGGGGCTCCCTACAATGAGCAGTTCTTC. Amino acids: CASSLAWTSGGAPYNEQFF.

The gene calls are TRBV7-9 and TRBJ2-2, with 8 bases matching TRBD1. This CDR3 is 15 amino acids long. V was pared by 6 bases and J by 4 bases, with 7 bases of the junction left unmatched. Per germline, CDR1 SEHNR and CDR2 FQNEAQ (reference sequence). The CDR3 spells CASSSGQGSTGELFF. The CDR3 DNA reads as TGTGCCAGCAGTTCCGGACAGGGCAGCACCGGGGAGCTGTTTTTT.

The rearrangement uses TRBV11-2 and TRBJ2-4; 12 bases align to TRBD2. Matching the DNA end better, TRBJ2-7 makes the J call doubtful. Per the germline V gene, CDR1 is SGHAT and CDR2 is FQNNGV. This CDR3 region has 17 residues. The CDR3 DNA sequence: TGTGCCAGCAGCTCCACTCAGACTAGCGGGAGCGCCTACGAGCAGTACTTC. Its protein is CASSSTQTSGSAYEQYF.

In its sample, this clonotype was seen a few times. The chain couples TRBV5-6 to TRBJ2-1; D not resolved. The CDR3 consists of 15 residues. V was pared by 1 base and J by 5 bases, with 13 bases between. Germline lookup yields CDR1 SGHDT and CDR2 YYEEEE. The CDR3 region has the DNA TGTGCCAGCAGCTTGTATCTGATGCGCGACAATGAGCAGTTCTTC. Its protein is CASSLYLMRDNEQFF.

This clonotype was recorded a few times. The chain combines TRBV7-2 with TRBJ2-7; the match to TRBD2 covers 12 bases. V trimming: 5 bases; J trimming: 3 bases; junction bases outside the gene matches: 11. Germline V gene data show CDR1 as SGHTA and CDR2 as FQGNSA. This CDR3 is 17 amino acids long. The CDR3 DNA sequence: TGTGCCAGCAGCCCAGGACTAGCGGGGAGTAATCACTACGAGCAGTACTTC. It is translated as CASSPGLAGSNHYEQYF.

The genes are TRBV7-2 and TRBJ1-5; D is undetermined. The germline V gene has CDR1 SGHTA and CDR2 FQGNSA. V was pared by 5 bases and J by 11 bases, with 13 bases between. The CDR3 covers 12 residues. Written as DNA, the CDR3 is TGTGCCAGCAGCCCGCCGTCCGGGGCCCAGCATTTT. Its protein product is CASSPPSGAQHF.

This clonotype was seen a few times. V and J are TRBV12-3 or TRBV12-4 and TRBJ2-3; 8 nucleotides match TRBD2. The junction had 9 bases not matched to a gene; V was cut back by 7 bases and J by 0 bases. The CDR3 is 16 amino acids. CDR3 region: CASNGGAGTSTDTQYF. The CDR3, as DNA: TGTGCCAGCAACGGGGGGGCAGGTACTAGCACAGATACGCAGTATTTT.

This rearrangement joins TRBV6-2 or TRBV6-3 to TRBJ2-3; D remains ambiguous. With 4 bases removed from V and 2 bases from J, the gap between germline ends came to 13 bases. Germline CDR1 reads MNHEY; CDR2 reads SVGEGT. There are 15 residues in the CDR3. The CDR3 loop reads CASSSRRQDTDTQYF. The CDR3 nucleotides are TGTGCCAGCAGTTCCCGGCGTCAGGACACAGATACGCAGTATTTT.

The chain combines TRBV7-2 with TRBJ1-5, with D maybe TRBD1 (6 bases). The CDR3 sequence is 16 residues long. The germline V gene has CDR1 SGHTA and CDR2 FQGNSA. V was cut by 1 base and J by 0 bases, with 10 bases left in between. For the CDR3, the DNA is TGTGCCAGCAGCTTAGAAGGGGGGACTAGCAATCAGCCCCAGCATTTT. This codes for CASSLEGGTSNQPQHF.

This clonotype was observed a handful of times. The chain links TRBV6-5 to TRBJ2-7; no clear D. Germline V gene lookup returns CDR1 MNHEY and CDR2 SVGAGI. The CDR3 is 13 residues long. V lost 5 bases and J 2 bases, leaving 10 bases between the germline ends. The DNA of the CDR3 is TGTGCCAGCAGTGCCCCGGCGGCCTACGAGCAGTACTTC. It encodes CASSAPAAYEQYF.

This clonotype turned up a few times. This rearrangement joins TRBV7-3 to TRBJ2-5, with 7 bases fitting TRBD2. Germline V lookup: CDR1 SGHTA, CDR2 FQGTGA. The CDR3 sequence is 15 residues long. V dropped 5 bases and J dropped 0; count of bases not matched to a gene: 6. CDR3 amino acids: CASSLLAAYQETQYF. The CDR3 DNA sequence: TGTGCCAGCAGCCTCCTAGCGGCGTACCAAGAGACCCAGTACTTC.

The rearrangement joins TRBV4-3 to TRBJ2-3; D is uncertain. V was cut by 3 bases and J by 4 bases, with 11 bases left in between. This CDR3 comprises 14 residues. Germline V gene lookup returns CDR1 LGHNA and CDR2 YSLEER. Here the CDR3 reads CASSQDRQSDTQYF. CDR3 nucleotide sequence: TGCGCCAGCAGCCAGGACCGACAATCAGATACGCAGTATTTT.

This clonotype was picked up a small number of times. One end of the junction varies from germline; a read error may be responsible. V and J are TRBV20-1 and TRBJ2-3; TRBD2 matches 8 bases. The CDR3 covers 15 residues. The germline gives CDR1 DFQATT, CDR2 SNEGSKA (reference sequence). The CDR3 nucleotides read TGCAGTGCTAGAACGAGCGGGGGAACCACAGATGCGCAGTATTTT. It encodes CSARTSGGTTDAQYF.

This clonotype was counted between two and nine times. The rearrangement joins TRBV7-2 to TRBJ2-1; 9 bases are a match to TRBD2. V trimming: 1 base; J trimming: 7 bases; junction bases outside the gene matches: 8. The CDR3 has 16 residues. The V gene's germline CDR1 is SGHTA and CDR2 FQGNSA. This CDR3 reads CASSLGRAGGGNEQFF. DNA for the CDR3: TGTGCCAGCAGCTTAGGGCGAGCGGGGGGCGGGAATGAGCAGTTCTTC.

In this sample, this clonotype turned up a few times. The J gene is TRBJ2-5, the V gene TRBV4-3; D uncertain. V was pared by 5 bases and J by 11 bases, with 21 bases between. This CDR3 comprises 14 residues. The germline gives CDR1 LGHNA, CDR2 YSLEER. The CDR3 protein is CASSALMDAKEQYF. The CDR3 bases are TGCGCCAGCAGCGCTCTGATGGATGCAAAAGAGCAGTACTTC.

V and J are TRBV12-3 or TRBV12-4 and TRBJ2-1; D gene uncertain. Trimming took off 7 bases at V and 10 bases at J, with 17 bases between the two ends. The CDR3 loop spans 13 amino acids. The CDR3 spells CASKIFGHQEQFF. In nucleotides, the CDR3 is TGTGCCAGCAAAATCTTTGGGCACCAGGAGCAGTTCTTC.

The rearrangement uses TRBV3-1 and TRBJ2-1; TRBD2 agrees at 7 bases. CDR3 size: 16 residues. Looked up from germline, CDR1 is LGHDT and CDR2 is YNNKEL (reference sequence). V lost 5 bases to trimming and J lost 6 bases; unmatched junction nucleotides: 13. In DNA form, the CDR3 reads TGTGCCAGCAGCAACTTTGGCGGGAGAACCCTCAATGAGCAGTTCTTC. It specifies CASSNFGGRTLNEQFF.

The CDR3: CASSELAGYDNEQFF. The CDR3 coding sequence is TGCGCCAGCAGTGAGCTAGCGGGATACGACAATGAGCAGTTCTTC. V gene TRBV10-2 combines with J gene TRBJ2-1; 9 bases map to TRBD2. CDR1 and CDR2 (germline): WSHSY, SAAADI. This CDR3 region has 15 residues. V dropped 2 bases and J dropped 5; count of bases not matched to a gene: 4.